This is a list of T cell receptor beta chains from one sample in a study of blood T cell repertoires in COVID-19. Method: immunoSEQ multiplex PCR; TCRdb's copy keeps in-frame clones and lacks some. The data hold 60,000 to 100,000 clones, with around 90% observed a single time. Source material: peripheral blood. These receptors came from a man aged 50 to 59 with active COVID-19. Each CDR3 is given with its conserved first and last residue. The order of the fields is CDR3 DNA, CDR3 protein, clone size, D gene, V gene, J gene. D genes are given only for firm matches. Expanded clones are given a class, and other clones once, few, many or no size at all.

CDR3nt: TGCGCCAGCAGCCTAAGGACAGGGGGGATCACAGATACGCAGTATTTT
CDR3aa: CASSLRTGGITDTQYF
abundance: -
d_gene: TRBD1
v_gene: TRBV4-1
j_gene: TRBJ2-3

CDR3nt: TGTGCCAGCAGCTCTCAGTACCCCGGGGAGCTGTTTTTT
CDR3aa: CASSSQYPGELFF
abundance: -
d_gene: -
v_gene: TRBV11-2
j_gene: TRBJ2-2

CDR3nt: TGCGCCAGCAGGATAGACAGGGGAGGCGAAAAACTGTTTTTT
CDR3aa: CASRIDRGGEKLFF
abundance: -
d_gene: TRBD1
v_gene: TRBV5-1
j_gene: TRBJ1-4

CDR3nt: TGTGCCAGTAGACCTTGGGCTAGCGGGAGTGGCGCGGACACCGGGGAGCTGTTTTTT
CDR3aa: CASRPWASGSGADTGELFF
abundance: -
d_gene: TRBD2
v_gene: TRBV19
j_gene: TRBJ2-2

CDR3nt: TGCAGCGGAGCCACCAGGGGAAACTATGGCTACACCTTC
CDR3aa: CSGATRGNYGYTF
abundance: -
d_gene: -
v_gene: TRBV29-1
j_gene: TRBJ1-2

CDR3nt: TGTGCCAGCAGCTTGACCAAGGGGGTCGGGGAGCTGTTTTTT
CDR3aa: CASSLTKGVGELFF
abundance: -
d_gene: -
v_gene: TRBV11-2
j_gene: TRBJ2-2

CDR3nt: TGTGCCAGCAGTGAACCCCGACAGGGGCGTTACACTGAAGCTTTCTTT
CDR3aa: CASSEPRQGRYTEAFF
abundance: once
d_gene: TRBD1
v_gene: TRBV6-1
j_gene: TRBJ1-1

CDR3nt: TGTGCCAGCAGCAAGACAGGGTATGAAGCTTTCTTT
CDR3aa: CASSKTGYEAFF
abundance: -
d_gene: TRBD1
v_gene: TRBV5-4
j_gene: TRBJ1-1

CDR3nt: TGTGCCAGCAGCTACAGGTCTCCCAGCGAAAAACTGTTTTTT
CDR3aa: CASSYRSPSEKLFF
abundance: -
d_gene: -
v_gene: TRBV3-1/TRBV3-2
j_gene: TRBJ1-4

CDR3nt: TGTGCCAGCAGCTTAGGCGGCGGGGGGTCGGCCCATGAGCAGTTCTTC
CDR3aa: CASSLGGGGSAHEQFF
abundance: -
d_gene: TRBD2
v_gene: TRBV7-8
j_gene: TRBJ2-1

CDR3nt: TGTGCCAGCAGCAAGTGGACAGGGCCAGACACCGGGGAGCTGTTTTTT
CDR3aa: CASSKWTGPDTGELFF
abundance: once
d_gene: TRBD1
v_gene: TRBV7-9
j_gene: TRBJ2-2

CDR3nt: TGTGCCAGCAGCTTAGCGGGGGGACTAAATGAGCAGTTCTTC
CDR3aa: CASSLAGGLNEQFF
abundance: -
d_gene: TRBD2
v_gene: TRBV7-9
j_gene: TRBJ2-1

CDR3nt: TGTGCCAGCAGTTTTCGTAGGGGTACAGATACGCAGTATTTT
CDR3aa: CASSFRRGTDTQYF
abundance: -
d_gene: -
v_gene: TRBV28
j_gene: TRBJ2-3

CDR3nt: TGTGCCAGTGATAAGACAGCGTACCTCCAGCCCTATGGCTACACCTTC
CDR3aa: CASDKTAYLQPYGYTF
abundance: -
d_gene: -
v_gene: TRBV6-6
j_gene: TRBJ1-2

CDR3nt: TGTGCCAGCAGAGGGGGTGCTACAGATACGCAGTATTTT
CDR3aa: CASRGGATDTQYF
abundance: -
d_gene: -
v_gene: TRBV2
j_gene: TRBJ2-3

CDR3nt: TGTGCTAGTGGTTTACCGACAGAGGCTATCCAAGAGACCCAGTACTTC
CDR3aa: CASGLPTEAIQETQYF
abundance: -
d_gene: -
v_gene: TRBV12-5
j_gene: TRBJ2-5

CDR3nt: TGTGCCACCAGCAGAGAGGGCAGGGGAAATAGAAATACGCAGTATTTT
CDR3aa: CATSREGRGNRNTQYF
abundance: -
d_gene: -
v_gene: TRBV15
j_gene: TRBJ2-3

CDR3nt: TGTGCCAGCAGCCATGACAGGATTAATAATTCACCCCTCCACTTT
CDR3aa: CASSHDRINNSPLHF
abundance: -
d_gene: -
v_gene: TRBV9
j_gene: TRBJ1-6

CDR3nt: TGTGCCTGGAGTCTATTAGCGGGGGAGAATGAGCAGTTCTTC
CDR3aa: CAWSLLAGENEQFF
abundance: -
d_gene: TRBD2
v_gene: TRBV30
j_gene: TRBJ2-1

CDR3nt: TGTGCCAGCAGTGACGACTTCTCCTACAATGAGCAGTTCTTC
CDR3aa: CASSDDFSYNEQFF
abundance: -
d_gene: -
v_gene: TRBV6-4
j_gene: TRBJ2-1

CDR3nt: TGTGCCAGCAGTTTCGTCCTCTCCTACGAGCAGTACTTC
CDR3aa: CASSFVLSYEQYF
abundance: -
d_gene: -
v_gene: TRBV6-2/TRBV6-3
j_gene: TRBJ2-7

CDR3nt: TGCGCCAGCAGTGAATTAGAGAGCTACACCTTC
CDR3aa: CASSELESYTF
abundance: -
d_gene: -
v_gene: TRBV10-2
j_gene: TRBJ1-2

CDR3nt: TGCGCCAGCAGCCAGGGGACAGGGTCGACCTACGAGCAGTACTTC
CDR3aa: CASSQGTGSTYEQYF
abundance: -
d_gene: TRBD1
v_gene: TRBV4-3
j_gene: TRBJ2-7

CDR3nt: TGTGCCAGCAGTGAAAGAACAGGGGACTCCTACAATGAGCAGTTCTTC
CDR3aa: CASSERTGDSYNEQFF
abundance: -
d_gene: TRBD1
v_gene: TRBV6-1
j_gene: TRBJ2-1

CDR3nt: TGTGCCAGCATCTCGGGACTTAGCTACGAGCAGTACTTC
CDR3aa: CASISGLSYEQYF
abundance: once
d_gene: -
v_gene: TRBV25-1
j_gene: TRBJ2-7

CDR3nt: TGTGCCAGCAGTGAATACCCCGAGGGTCAGCCCCAGCATTTT
CDR3aa: CASSEYPEGQPQHF
abundance: -
d_gene: -
v_gene: TRBV6-4
j_gene: TRBJ1-5

CDR3nt: TGTGCCAGCAGTACCGGGGGGCTGAGTTGGGGAGCCCTCCACTTT
CDR3aa: CASSTGGLSWGALHF
abundance: few
d_gene: -
v_gene: TRBV6-5
j_gene: TRBJ1-6

CDR3nt: TGTGCCAGTACCAATCGGGGGGTTAGATTGAACACTGAAGCTTTCTTT
CDR3aa: CASTNRGVRLNTEAFF
abundance: -
d_gene: -
v_gene: TRBV19
j_gene: TRBJ1-1

CDR3nt: TGCGCCAGCAGCCGGTGGCGGGCCCGCACAGATACGCAGTATTTT
CDR3aa: CASSRWRARTDTQYF
abundance: -
d_gene: -
v_gene: TRBV5-1
j_gene: TRBJ2-3

CDR3nt: TGTGCCAGCAGCTCCGGGACAGCACCCGGGGAGCTGTTTTTT
CDR3aa: CASSSGTAPGELFF
abundance: -
d_gene: TRBD1
v_gene: TRBV11-2
j_gene: TRBJ2-2

CDR3nt: TGTGCCAGCAGTCGCTGGGCGGGACAGGGGACATACGCTCTCTATGGCTACACCTTC
CDR3aa: CASSRWAGQGTYALYGYTF
abundance: few
d_gene: TRBD1
v_gene: TRBV7-9
j_gene: TRBJ1-2

CDR3nt: TGTGCCAGCAGCCCCAGGAATGCAGGGACTGGGGCCAACGTCCTGACTTTC
CDR3aa: CASSPRNAGTGANVLTF
abundance: -
d_gene: -
v_gene: TRBV7-2
j_gene: TRBJ2-6

CDR3nt: TGTGCCAGCAGCGTAGTTCCTAGCGGGGGGGGGACAGATACGCAGTATTTT
CDR3aa: CASSVVPSGGGTDTQYF
abundance: -
d_gene: TRBD2
v_gene: TRBV9
j_gene: TRBJ2-3

CDR3nt: TGCGCCAGCAGCCCGGGACAGGACCCAGATACGCAGTATTTT
CDR3aa: CASSPGQDPDTQYF
abundance: -
d_gene: TRBD1
v_gene: TRBV5-1
j_gene: TRBJ2-3

CDR3nt: TGTGCCAGCAGCTTATTTAACCGGGAAAGCTCCTACAATGAGCAGTTCTTC
CDR3aa: CASSLFNRESSYNEQFF
abundance: -
d_gene: -
v_gene: TRBV7-6
j_gene: TRBJ2-1

CDR3nt: TGTGCCAGCAGCTTATCCGGGACAGGGGCTCTAACCGGCTACACCTTC
CDR3aa: CASSLSGTGALTGYTF
abundance: -
d_gene: TRBD1
v_gene: TRBV11-2
j_gene: TRBJ1-2

CDR3nt: TGTGCCAGCAGTTCGGGGAGAACCCAGTACTTC
CDR3aa: CASSSGRTQYF
abundance: -
d_gene: -
v_gene: TRBV12-3/TRBV12-4
j_gene: TRBJ2-5

CDR3nt: TGTGCCAGCAGCTTTGGGGGGACTAGCGCCCGCACAGATACGCAGTATTTT
CDR3aa: CASSFGGTSARTDTQYF
abundance: -
d_gene: TRBD2
v_gene: TRBV5-5
j_gene: TRBJ2-3

CDR3nt: TGTGCCAGCAGCTTAGGTATCGGGGAGCTGTTTTTT
CDR3aa: CASSLGIGELFF
abundance: -
d_gene: -
v_gene: TRBV7-9
j_gene: TRBJ2-2

CDR3nt: TGTGCCAGCAGCCAAGCGAGACAGAAGTACAATGAGCAGTTCTTC
CDR3aa: CASSQARQKYNEQFF
abundance: -
d_gene: -
v_gene: TRBV4-2
j_gene: TRBJ2-1

CDR3nt: TGTGCCATCTGGACAGGGGGCTTCTATGGCTACACCTTC
CDR3aa: CAIWTGGFYGYTF
abundance: -
d_gene: TRBD1
v_gene: TRBV10-3
j_gene: TRBJ1-2

CDR3nt: TGTGCCAGCAGTGGGACTAGCGGGTCGTTTTGGGAGACCCAGTACTTC
CDR3aa: CASSGTSGSFWETQYF
abundance: -
d_gene: TRBD2
v_gene: TRBV6-2/TRBV6-3
j_gene: TRBJ2-5

CDR3nt: TGTGCCAGCAGCTACACCGGGACTAGGACCCCTTACAATGAGCAGTTCTTC
CDR3aa: CASSYTGTRTPYNEQFF
abundance: -
d_gene: TRBD2
v_gene: TRBV14
j_gene: TRBJ2-1

CDR3nt: TGTGCCAGTAGTATCGACAGGGTGGGAGAGAACACTGAAGCTTTCTTT
CDR3aa: CASSIDRVGENTEAFF
abundance: -
d_gene: TRBD1
v_gene: TRBV19
j_gene: TRBJ1-1

CDR3nt: TGTGCCAGCAGCTTATCCAGGAAGGACAATGAGCAGTTCTTC
CDR3aa: CASSLSRKDNEQFF
abundance: -
d_gene: -
v_gene: TRBV11-3
j_gene: TRBJ2-1

CDR3nt: TGTGCCAGCAGTTTACTTGGACTAGCGATCAATGAGCAGTTCTTC
CDR3aa: CASSLLGLAINEQFF
abundance: -
d_gene: TRBD2
v_gene: TRBV28
j_gene: TRBJ2-1

CDR3nt: TGTGCCAGCAGTGTGGGTAGGGAGAGTTTCAATGAGCAGTTCTTC
CDR3aa: CASSVGRESFNEQFF
abundance: -
d_gene: -
v_gene: TRBV2
j_gene: TRBJ2-1

CDR3nt: TGTGCCAGCAGTGTACAGGGAGCCTATGGCTACACCTTC
CDR3aa: CASSVQGAYGYTF
abundance: -
d_gene: -
v_gene: TRBV12-3/TRBV12-4
j_gene: TRBJ1-2